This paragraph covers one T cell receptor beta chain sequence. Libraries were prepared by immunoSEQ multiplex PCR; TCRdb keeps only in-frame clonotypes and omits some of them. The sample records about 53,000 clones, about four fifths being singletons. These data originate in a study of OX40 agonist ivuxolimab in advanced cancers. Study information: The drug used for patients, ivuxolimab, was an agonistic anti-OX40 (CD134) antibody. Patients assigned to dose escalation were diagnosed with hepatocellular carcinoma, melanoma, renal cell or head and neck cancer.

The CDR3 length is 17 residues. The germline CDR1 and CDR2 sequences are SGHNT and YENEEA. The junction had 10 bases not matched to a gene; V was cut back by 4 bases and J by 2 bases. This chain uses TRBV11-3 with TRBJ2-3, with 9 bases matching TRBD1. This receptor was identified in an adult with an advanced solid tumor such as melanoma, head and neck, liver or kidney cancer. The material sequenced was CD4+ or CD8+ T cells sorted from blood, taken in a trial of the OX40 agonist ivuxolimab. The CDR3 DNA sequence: TGTGCCAGCAGCTCCGCTCGGGGGACAGGGCCCACAGATACGCAGTATTTT. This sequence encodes CASSSARGTGPTDTQYF.